This T cell receptor beta chain was observed in a study of cytomegalovirus exposure and HLA in healthy donors. Overall study context: Most donors, approximately 82% of approximately 400 genotyped, fell in the Caucasian-associated ancestry cluster.

Primers for the PCR totalled 60 Vbeta and 13 Jbeta. The protocol was immunoSEQ multiplex PCR, while the TCRdb copy is restricted to in-frame clones and leaves out a portion. The sample carries more than 250,000 clones, around 90% recorded once. Study findings and constraints: Near-uniform donor sequencing depth was presumed by presence/absence analyses.

CDR3 length equals 15 residues. The germline CDR1 and CDR2 sequences are LNHDA and SQIVND (reference sequence). For this clone: What it binds is unknown.

This chain connects TRBV19 to TRBJ2-5, with 9 bases aligning to TRBD1. The J call is doubtful: the DNA matches TRBJ2-7 better. The source of this sequence is a woman aged 18-30 years in good health and CMV-seronegative. Sequencing used PBMCs. The CDR3: CASSNGQGRDYEQYF. For the CDR3, the DNA is TGTGCCAGTAGTAACGGACAGGGGCGAGACTACGAGCAGTACTTC.